This record concerns one T cell receptor beta chain sequence. This entry is derived from a study of monozygotic twins with inflammatory bowel disease. The CDR3 is 14 amino acids. UMIs containing a 6-nucleotide sample barcode were added via template switching. TCRdb reprocessed the 5' RACE reads; each CDR3 protein has one entry and no DNA is given. This sample lists over 110,000 distinct CDR3 sequences; its ten largest clones have under 2.5%. The material sequenced was blood. The gene calls are TRBV12-3 or TRBV12-4 and TRBJ1-1; checking the TCRdb D call of TRBD1 is not possible without DNA. This receptor was obtained from a human donor with ulcerative colitis or Crohn's disease, or a healthy co-twin of an affected twin (not recorded which). The chain's CDR3 is CASSLPRGRSEAFF.